What follows are 30 T cell receptor beta chains derived from one specimen sequenced in a study of cytomegalovirus exposure and HLA in healthy donors (dated 2017 in TCRdb). Library method: the immunoSEQ multiplex PCR assay. A mixture of 60 forward primers for TCR Vbeta segments and 13 reverse primers for TCR Jbeta segments was used in the multiplex PCR. TCRdb re-hosts the immuneACCESS table, in-frame sequences only. Its copies lack some clones; in the studies checked, an unresolved V gene accounts for under half of them, and the cause for the rest is not known. This sample holds more than 150,000 clones; around 78% were observed only once. The ten largest clones take up under 2% of the sample. The specimen was PBMCs. These receptors came from a man aged 18 to 29 in good health and CMV-seronegative.

The chain combines TRBV7-2 with TRBJ2-3; tentative D call: TRBD2 (6 bases). Trimming took 1 base from V and 2 from J, leaving 22 bases between them. The CDR3 has 19 amino acids. Germline CDR1 reads SGHTA; CDR2 reads FQGNSA. CDR3 in DNA: TGTGCCAGCAGCTTAGTGGCTATGACGGGGGAATACTACACAGATACGCAGTATTTT. This encodes CASSLVAMTGEYYTDTQYF.

The sample holds a few counts of this clone. Its ends do not fully match the called genes, so a read error is possible. The chain employs TRBV5-1 and TRBJ1-4; the match to TRBD1 covers 8 bases. The length of the CDR3 is 14 residues. Germline V CDR1 and CDR2: SGHRS, YFSETQ. The CDR3 reads CASSPGQGEGKIGF. In nucleotides, the CDR3 is TGCGCCAGCAGCCCCGGACAGGGAGAGGGGAAGATCGGTTTT.

V is TRBV5-6 and J is TRBJ2-3, with a weak D call TRBD1 (5 bases). CDR1 is SGHDT, CDR2 YYEEEE, per germline. The CDR3 runs 12 residues. V lost 2 bases and J lost 4, with 5 bases in between. The CDR3 DNA follows: TGTGCCAGCAGCTTAGGGGCAGATACGCAGTATTTT. This codes for CASSLGADTQYF.

This clone was counted a few times. The chain employs TRBV7-9 and TRBJ1-4, with D possibly being TRBD1 (6 bases). The CDR3 totals 14 residues. CDR1 is SEHNR, CDR2 FQNEAQ, per germline (reference sequence). V lost 5 bases, J lost 7 bases, and 14 bases lay in between. The CDR3 DNA follows: TGTGCCAGCAGCCCCCCAGGGGAGATTGAAAAACTGTTTTTT. Its translation is CASSPPGEIEKLFF.

The chain couples TRBV5-1 to TRBJ1-2; D unresolved. Germline CDR1 and CDR2: SGHRS and YFSETQ. V lost 5 bases and J 8 bases, leaving 19 bases between the germline ends. The CDR3 has 14 amino acids. In DNA form, the CDR3 reads TGCGCCAGCAGGGAAGGACGGAGGGCGGGAGGCTACACCTTC. This translates into CASREGRRAGGYTF.

This clone was observed a handful of times. The chain combines TRBV11-3 with TRBJ2-2; 11 bases map to TRBD1. The CDR3 has 16 amino acids. With V trimmed by 0 bases and J by 6 bases, 3 bases remained unmatched. Germline-derived CDR1 and CDR2 are SGHNT and YENEEA. The CDR3 region has the DNA TGTGCCAGCAGCTTAGAGGGGACAGGGGGTTCCGGGGAGCTGTTTTTT. Residues: CASSLEGTGGSGELFF.

This clone was detected only a few times. The chain links TRBV14 to TRBJ1-2; the D is unclear. The germline gives CDR1 SGHDN, CDR2 FVKESK. The V end lost 0 bases, the J end lost 4 bases, and 12 bases lay between the germline ends. The length of the CDR3 is 15 residues. Here the CDR3 reads CASSQDHGRIYGYTF. DNA of the CDR3: TGTGCCAGCAGCCAAGATCATGGCAGGATCTATGGCTACACCTTC.

The rearrangement links TRBV28 to TRBJ2-5; 10 bases align to TRBD1. The CDR3 runs to 15 residues. V shed 6 bases and J 5 bases; nucleotides not matched to a gene: 9. Per the germline V gene, CDR1 is MDHEN and CDR2 is SYDVKM. The CDR3 loop is CASRGQGSLGETQYF. The CDR3 DNA sequence: TGTGCCAGCAGGGGACAGGGGTCCCTGGGGGAGACCCAGTACTTC.

The rearrangement links TRBV5-1 to TRBJ2-7, with 9 bases that match TRBD1. The CDR3 consists of 15 residues. V trimming: 1 base; J trimming: 6 bases; junction bases outside the gene matches: 8. The germline CDR1 and CDR2 sequences are SGHRS and YFSETQ. The CDR3 DNA follows: TGCGCCAGCAGCTTGTACTGGGACAGGGAGTCCGAGCAGTACTTC. Its translation is CASSLYWDRESEQYF.

The CDR3 reads CASSLGSGGDIPYEQYF. In DNA, the CDR3 is TGTGCCAGTAGCCTAGGGAGTGGGGGCGATATCCCCTACGAGCAGTACTTC. J is TRBJ2-7 and V is TRBV5-4, with D perhaps matching TRBD1 (6 bases). Germline V lookup: CDR1 SGHNT, CDR2 YYREEE (reference sequence). The CDR3 consists of 17 residues. V was trimmed by 8 bases and J by 2 bases, leaving 26 bases between them.

V usage is TRBV28 and J usage is TRBJ2-5; D perhaps matches TRBD1 (6 bases). The germline gives CDR1 MDHEN, CDR2 SYDVKM. V was cut by 6 bases and J by 3 bases, with 11 bases left in between. The CDR3 spans 13 residues. The CDR3 sequence: CASRRTVKETQYF. The CDR3 bases are TGTGCCAGCAGACGGACAGTTAAAGAGACCCAGTACTTC.

The J gene is TRBJ2-7, the V gene TRBV28; 8 nucleotides line up with TRBD2. Per germline, CDR1 MDHEN and CDR2 SYDVKM. The CDR3 totals 15 residues. The V and J ends lost 4 bases and 3 bases, in that order; junction bases with no gene match: 8. DNA of the CDR3: TGTGCCAGCAGTTCCACAGAGCGGGAGATCTACGAGCAGTACTTC. Translation gives CASSSTEREIYEQYF.

A few counts support this clone. This chain joins TRBV29-1 and TRBJ1-2, with D maybe TRBD1 (5 bases). This CDR3 spans 11 amino acids. Germline-derived CDR1 and CDR2 are SQVTM and ANQGSEA. V lost 7 bases and J lost 4, with 10 bases in between. The CDR3 nucleotides read TGCAGCGCTACAGGCGCCTATGGCTACACCTTC. Translated: CSATGAYGYTF.

This chain links TRBV21-1 with TRBJ1-5; the table's D call, TRBD1, has no DNA check behind it. TRBV21-1 is shown as a pseudogene. This CDR3 is 16 amino acids long. The chain's CDR3 is CASSRYPTGGNQPQHF. The CDR3 nucleotides are TGTGCCAGCAGCAGATACCCGACAGGGGGGAATCAGCCCCAGCATTTT.

Remarks on this clone: The same CDR3 also results from other DNA sequences found in this sample. The chain is built from TRBV28 and TRBJ1-5; 10 bases are a match to TRBD1. V dropped 3 bases and J dropped 3; count of bases not matched to a gene: 2. This CDR3 has 15 residues. CDR1 MDHEN and CDR2 SYDVKM come from the germline V gene. CDR3 DNA: TGTGCCAGCAGTTTCGGACAGGGGGTCAATCAGCCCCAGCATTTT. Protein product: CASSFGQGVNQPQHF.

The rearrangement links TRBV6-6 to TRBJ2-7, with 8 positions matching TRBD1. J gave up 2 bases and V 2 bases, and 5 bases lay outside the gene matches. The CDR3 consists of 15 residues. Germline values: CDR1 MNHNY, CDR2 SVGAGI (reference sequence). The CDR3 bases are TGTGCCAGCAGTTACGTGACAGGGGTCCCCTACGAGCAGTACTTC. Its translation is CASSYVTGVPYEQYF.

This clone was counted between two and nine times. V gene TRBV7-9 combines with J gene TRBJ2-5; weak D call: TRBD1 (6 bases). CDR1 and CDR2 (germline): SEHNR, FQNEAQ (reference sequence). Trimming took off 5 bases at V and 1 base at J, with 11 bases between the two ends. CDR3 length equals 14 residues. CDR3 DNA sequence: TGTGCCAGCAGCCCACTCAGGGGCCAAGAGACCCAGTACTTC. Protein product: CASSPLRGQETQYF.

The CDR3 bases are TGTGCCAGCAGCCAAGATCCGGGACAAGCCTTCTACGAGCAGTACTTC. Translation gives CASSQDPGQAFYEQYF. This chain uses TRBV4-2 with TRBJ2-7; D may be TRBD1 (6 bases). The V end was cut by 0 bases, the J end by 3 bases, with 15 bases between. Germline assignment: CDR1 LGHNA and CDR2 YNFKEQ. This CDR3 spans 16 amino acids.

The table lists this clone with a few counts. The rearrangement uses TRBV5-6 and TRBJ1-5; TRBD1 might be the D (5 bases). The V gene's germline CDR1 is SGHDT and CDR2 YYEEEE. Trimming shortened V by 4 bases and J by 2 bases, and 16 bases separated the two germline ends. CDR3 length equals 16 residues. The CDR3 region has the DNA TGTGCCAGCAGCCCTAACGGGGGATTGGGCAATCAGCCCCAGCATTTT. It yields the protein CASSPNGGLGNQPQHF.

The genes are TRBV30 and TRBJ2-5, with no clear D. Trimming shortened V by 0 bases and J by 5 bases, and 10 bases separated the two germline ends. CDR3 length equals 13 residues. CDR1 is GTSNPN, CDR2 SVGIG, per germline (reference sequence). CDR3 sequence: CAWSVGAAETQYF. DNA of the CDR3: TGTGCCTGGAGTGTAGGCGCGGCGGAGACCCAGTACTTC.

The chain couples TRBV5-8 to TRBJ2-5; 7 bases line up with TRBD2. The germline V gene has CDR1 SGHTS and CDR2 YDEGEE. V shed 0 bases, J shed 5 bases, and the junction held 10 bases outside the gene matches. The CDR3 consists of 16 residues. CDR3 in amino acids: CASSLAGSGRGETQYF. DNA for the CDR3: TGTGCCAGCAGCTTGGCCGGTAGCGGGCGCGGGGAGACCCAGTACTTC.

This chain uses TRBV6-1 with TRBJ2-4, with 10 bases aligning to TRBD1. J lost 8 bases, V lost 4 bases, and 8 bases had no gene match. This CDR3 is 15 amino acids long. Germline V gene lookup returns CDR1 MNHNS and CDR2 SASEGT. The CDR3 bases are TGTGCCAGCAGTGGACTGGGACAGGGGAGGGACATTCAGTACTTC. Amino acid sequence: CASSGLGQGRDIQYF.

This rearrangement joins TRBV10-2 to TRBJ1-6, with TRBD1 matching over 8 bases. V gave up 5 bases and J gave up 7 bases; unmatched junction bases: 4. The CDR3 consists of 14 residues. CDR1 and CDR2 from the germline V gene are WSHSY and SAAADI. The chain's CDR3 is CASSLGQANSPLHF. In DNA, the CDR3 is TGCGCCAGCAGTCTGGGACAGGCCAATTCACCCCTCCACTTT.

V is TRBV29-1 and J is TRBJ1-1; maybe TRBD1 (5 bases). Germline values: CDR1 SQVTM, CDR2 ANQGSEA. The germline V and J ends were trimmed by 0 bases and 8 bases, with 19 bases remaining between them. The CDR3 has 15 amino acids. The CDR3 bases are TGCAGCGTTGAAGATCGGGGGTTTTGGCAGAAGGAAGCTTTCTTT. Its translation: CSVEDRGFWQKEAFF. The whole variable domain, remainder taken from reference TRBV29-1 and TRBJ1-1, is SAVISQKPSRDICQRGTSLTIQCQVDSQVTMMFWYRQQPGQSLTLIATANQGSEATYESGFVIDKFPISRPNLTFSTLTVSNMSPEDSSIYLCSVEDRGFWQKEAFFGQGTRLTVV.

This chain joins TRBV6-5 and TRBJ2-6; TRBD2 is a possible D gene (5 bases). CDR1 is MNHEY and CDR2 is SVGAGI in the germline V gene. V gave up 2 bases and J gave up 0 bases, with 8 bases separating them. This CDR3 has 16 amino acids. CDR3 region: CASSYRGVSGANVLTF. In nucleotides, the CDR3 is TGTGCCAGCAGTTACCGGGGTGTCTCTGGGGCCAACGTCCTGACTTTC.

The chain couples TRBV19 to TRBJ1-5, with TRBD1 matching 8 bases. V lost 6 bases and J lost 3; bases outside the gene matches: 4. Germline CDR1 LNHDA, CDR2 SQIVND (reference sequence). This CDR3 has 14 residues. CDR3 nucleotides: TGTGCCAGTAGCCGGGACAGGCCCAATCAGCCCCAGCATTTT. It encodes CASSRDRPNQPQHF.

In its sample, this clone was seen once. The chain has TRBV4-2 and TRBJ2-7; TRBD2 agrees at 8 bases. CDR1 and CDR2 (germline): LGHNA, YNFKEQ. The CDR3 runs 18 residues. V lost 4 bases, J lost 7 bases, and 21 bases stayed unmatched. The CDR3 region is CASSPGGGPLGGGSEQYF. The CDR3 DNA is TGTGCCAGCAGCCCCGGGGGGGGGCCTCTTGGAGGTGGAAGTGAGCAGTACTTC.

The chain couples TRBV28 to TRBJ1-2; D call uncertain. CDR3 length: 10 amino acids. Looked up from germline, CDR1 is MDHEN and CDR2 is SYDVKM. Trimming shortened V by 3 bases and J by 14 bases, and 10 bases separated the two germline ends. The CDR3 is CASSLADKTF. CDR3 nucleotides: TGTGCCAGCAGTTTGGCAGATAAAACCTTC.

The V gene is TRBV5-1, the J gene TRBJ2-3; 8 nucleotides line up with TRBD1. Per the germline V gene, CDR1 is SGHRS and CDR2 is YFSETQ. V was pared by 4 bases and J by 3 bases, with 13 bases of the junction left unmatched. This CDR3 comprises 17 residues. CDR3 bases: TGCGCCAGCAGCCCGACAGGGGCCGCGCGACTAACAGATACGCAGTATTTT. Its translation is CASSPTGAARLTDTQYF.

This clone occurred a few times. The chain carries TRBV5-6 and TRBJ2-6, with D perhaps TRBD1 (6 bases). V lost 1 base, J lost 1 base, and 12 bases lay in between. The CDR3 length is 17 residues. CDR1 SGHDT and CDR2 YYEEEE come from the germline V gene. CDR3 sequence: CASSLSGDPSGANVLTF. CDR3 in DNA: TGTGCCAGCAGCTTGTCAGGGGACCCTTCTGGGGCCAACGTCCTGACTTTC. Full variable domain (remainder filled in from reference TRBV5-6 and TRBJ2-6): DAGVTQSPTHLIKTRGQQVTLRCSPKSGHDTVSWYQQALGQGPQFIFQYYEEEERQRGNFPDRFSGHQFPNYSSELNVNALLLGDSALYLCASSLSGDPSGANVLTFGAGSRLTVL.